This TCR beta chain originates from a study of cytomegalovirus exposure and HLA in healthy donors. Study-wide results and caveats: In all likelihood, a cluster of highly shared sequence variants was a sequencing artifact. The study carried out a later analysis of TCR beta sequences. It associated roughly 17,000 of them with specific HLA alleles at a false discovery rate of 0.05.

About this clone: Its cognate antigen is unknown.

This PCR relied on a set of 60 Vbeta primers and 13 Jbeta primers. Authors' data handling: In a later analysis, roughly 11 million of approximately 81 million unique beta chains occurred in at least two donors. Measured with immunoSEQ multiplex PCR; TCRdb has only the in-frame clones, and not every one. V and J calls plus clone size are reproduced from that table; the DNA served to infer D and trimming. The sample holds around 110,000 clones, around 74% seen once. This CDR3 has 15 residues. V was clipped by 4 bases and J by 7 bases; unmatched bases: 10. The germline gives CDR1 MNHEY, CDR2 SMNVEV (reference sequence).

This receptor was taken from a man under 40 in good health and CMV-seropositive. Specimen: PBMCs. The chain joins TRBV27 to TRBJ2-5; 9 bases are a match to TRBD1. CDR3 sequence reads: CASSSPGTGWGTQYF. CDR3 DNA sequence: TGTGCCAGCAGTTCCCCCGGGACAGGGTGGGGGACCCAGTACTTC.